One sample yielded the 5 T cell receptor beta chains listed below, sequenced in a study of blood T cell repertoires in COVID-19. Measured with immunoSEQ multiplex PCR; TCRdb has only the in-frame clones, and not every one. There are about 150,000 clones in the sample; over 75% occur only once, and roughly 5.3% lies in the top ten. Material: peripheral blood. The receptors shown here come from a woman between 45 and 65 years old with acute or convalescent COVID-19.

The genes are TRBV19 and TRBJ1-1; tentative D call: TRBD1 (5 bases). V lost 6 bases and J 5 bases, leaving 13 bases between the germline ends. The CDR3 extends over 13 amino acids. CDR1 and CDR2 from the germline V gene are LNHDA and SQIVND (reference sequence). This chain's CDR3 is CASSDSLWTEAFF. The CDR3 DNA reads TGTGCCAGTAGCGACAGTTTATGGACTGAAGCTTTCTTT.

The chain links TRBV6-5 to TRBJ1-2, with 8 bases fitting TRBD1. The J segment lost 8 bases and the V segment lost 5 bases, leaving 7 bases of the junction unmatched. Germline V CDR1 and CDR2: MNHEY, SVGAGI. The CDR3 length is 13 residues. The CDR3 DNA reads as TGTGCCAGCAGTAGGGACAGGCGCGGGGGCTACACCTTC. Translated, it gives CASSRDRRGGYTF.

CDR3 DNA: TGTGCCAGCAGCTTAGTCACAGGGGCTGAAAAACTGTTTTTT. This codes for CASSLVTGAEKLFF. The rearrangement uses TRBV11-2 and TRBJ1-4, with 7 bases fitting TRBD1. Germline CDR1 reads SGHAT; CDR2 reads FQNNGV. The CDR3 has 14 amino acids. With 1 base clipped from V and 7 bases from J, the junction kept 3 bases outside the gene matches.

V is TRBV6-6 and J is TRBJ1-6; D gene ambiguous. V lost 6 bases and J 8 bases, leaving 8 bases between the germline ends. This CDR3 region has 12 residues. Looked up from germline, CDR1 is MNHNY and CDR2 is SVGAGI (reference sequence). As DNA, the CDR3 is TGTGCCAGCAGACCCGGGGATTCACCCCTCCACTTT. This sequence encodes CASRPGDSPLHF.

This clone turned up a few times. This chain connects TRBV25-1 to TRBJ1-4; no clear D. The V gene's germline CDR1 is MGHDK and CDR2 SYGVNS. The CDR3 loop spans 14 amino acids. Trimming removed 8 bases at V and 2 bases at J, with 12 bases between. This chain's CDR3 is CASAEGTTNEKLFF. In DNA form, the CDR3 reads TGTGCCAGCGCCGAGGGTACCACTAATGAAAAACTGTTTTTT.